This passage covers 23 T cell receptor beta chains from one sample sequenced in a study of T cell responses to AZD1222 COVID-19 vaccine. Libraries were prepared by immunoSEQ multiplex PCR; TCRdb keeps only in-frame clonotypes and omits some of them. The profile shows over 150,000 clones, 92% of them singletons. Sequenced here: peripheral blood, sampled on day 0 of AZD1222 vaccination. These receptors were obtained from an adult in good health.

This rearrangement joins TRBV11-3 to TRBJ2-2; D not resolved. Trimming shortened V by 5 bases and J by 0 bases, and 7 bases separated the two germline ends. This CDR3 region has 14 residues. Germline-derived CDR1 and CDR2 are SGHNT and YENEEA. The DNA for the CDR3 is TGTGCCAGCAGCCCCGGACCGAACACCGGGGAGCTGTTTTTT. Residues: CASSPGPNTGELFF.

The rearrangement joins TRBV4-1 to TRBJ1-5; perhaps TRBD1 as D (6 bases). CDR3 length: 15 amino acids. V was cut by 0 bases and J by 7 bases, with 13 bases left in between. Germline CDR1 is MGHRA and CDR2 is YSYEKL. CDR3 amino acids: CASSQDYEGDQPQHF. DNA of the CDR3: TGCGCCAGCAGCCAAGATTACGAGGGGGACCAGCCCCAGCATTTT.

The chain has TRBV19 and TRBJ1-2; D is unclear. Trimming took off 9 bases at V and 7 bases at J, with 21 bases between the two ends. The V gene's germline CDR1 is LNHDA and CDR2 SQIVND (reference sequence). The CDR3 spans 14 residues. CDR3 region: CASTSPRIDGGYTF. The CDR3 coding sequence is TGTGCCAGCACAAGCCCCCGGATCGACGGTGGCTACACCTTC.

This clone appeared once. The chain combines TRBV19 with TRBJ1-1; D remains unclear. Germline V lookup: CDR1 LNHDA, CDR2 SQIVND (reference sequence). CDR3 length: 12 amino acids. Trimming left V 5 bases short and J 4 bases short, with 8 bases between. The CDR3: CASSPFGTEAFF. CDR3 nucleotides: TGTGCCAGTAGTCCCTTCGGCACTGAAGCTTTCTTT.

The V call is TRBV4-2, the J call TRBJ1-1, with D possibly being TRBD1 (5 bases). With 8 bases removed from V and 5 bases from J, the gap between germline ends came to 24 bases. The germline gives CDR1 LGHNA, CDR2 YNFKEQ. The CDR3 spans 16 residues. CDR3 residues: CASDARGSPARTEAFF. The CDR3 DNA reads as TGTGCCAGCGATGCGCGGGGGTCGCCCGCCCGGACTGAAGCTTTCTTT.

This chain links TRBV11-2 with TRBJ2-2; tentatively, D is TRBD1 (6 bases). In germline, CDR1 is SGHAT, CDR2 FQNNGV. Trimming cost V 0 bases and J 4 bases, with 12 bases left between them. The CDR3 contains 16 residues. DNA of the CDR3: TGTGCCAGCAGCTTAGACCGGGACACCTCCACCGGGGAGCTGTTTTTT. Encoded protein: CASSLDRDTSTGELFF.

This chain links TRBV27 with TRBJ1-6, with a weak D call TRBD1 (5 bases). This CDR3 region has 17 residues. Germline CDR1 and CDR2: MNHEY and SMNVEV (reference sequence). With 5 bases removed from V and 10 bases from J, the gap between germline ends came to 24 bases. The CDR3 DNA is TGTGCCAGCAGTCTTAAACAGGACATCAGATTAAGCTCACCCCTCCACTTT. It translates to CASSLKQDIRLSSPLHF.

The rearrangement links TRBV19 to TRBJ2-2; D ambiguous. This CDR3 is built from 15 residues. Germline CDR1 and CDR2: LNHDA and SQIVND (reference sequence). V was shortened by 3 bases and J by 7 bases, with 15 bases between the two germline ends. The CDR3, as DNA: TGTGCCAGTAGTATGGGAAGGTTTTTTGGCGGGGAGCTGTTTTTT. Translated, it gives CASSMGRFFGGELFF.

This chain connects TRBV6-5 to TRBJ1-6; no clear D. This CDR3 has 13 amino acids. The V gene lost 6 bases and the J gene lost 11 bases, with 14 bases spanning the gap. The germline gives CDR1 MNHEY, CDR2 SVGAGI. The CDR3, as DNA: TGTGCCAGCAGGGGAGACGACCCGACACCCCTCCACTTT. Residues: CASRGDDPTPLHF.

The chain uses TRBV28 and TRBJ2-3, with a possible D match to TRBD2 (7 bases). The germline V gene encodes CDR1 MDHEN and CDR2 SYDVKM. V was pared by 3 bases and J by 5 bases, with 9 bases between. This CDR3 comprises 13 residues. For the CDR3, the DNA is TGTGCCAGCAGTTTCGGGGGGCTAGATACGCAGTATTTT. As protein: CASSFGGLDTQYF.

The CDR3 region is CASRGGGGLNSPLHF. CDR3 sequence (DNA): TGTGCCAGCAGGGGCGGGGGAGGGTTGAATTCACCCCTCCACTTT. The chain recombines TRBV27 with TRBJ1-6; D may be TRBD1 (5 bases). V lost 6 bases and J 7 bases, leaving 16 bases between the germline ends. The CDR3 is 15 amino acids. Germline V gene lookup returns CDR1 MNHEY and CDR2 SMNVEV (reference sequence).

A word on this clone: Other DNA sequences in this specimen translate into the identical CDR3. The chain has TRBV27 and TRBJ1-5, with D possibly matching TRBD1 (5 bases). V was shortened by 6 bases and J by 1 base, with 10 bases between the two germline ends. The CDR3 length is 14 residues. CDR1 MNHEY and CDR2 SMNVEV come from the germline V gene (reference sequence). The CDR3, as DNA: TGTGCCAGCAGCCTGGGACGGAGCAATCAGCCCCAGCATTTT. This encodes CASSLGRSNQPQHF.

The V call is TRBV7-9, the J call TRBJ1-6; D might be TRBD1 (5 bases). CDR3 size: 14 residues. The ends were cut back, 3 bases at V and 7 bases at J, with 10 bases in the middle. Germline-derived CDR1 and CDR2 are SEHNR and FQNEAQ (reference sequence). The CDR3 reads CASSFSGRNSPLHF. CDR3 DNA: TGTGCCAGCAGCTTTTCGGGACGGAATTCACCCCTCCACTTT.

This clone was recorded once. V gene TRBV27 combines with J gene TRBJ1-4; D might be TRBD1 (5 bases). Germline V CDR1 and CDR2: MNHEY, SMNVEV (reference sequence). This CDR3 has 14 residues. The V end lost 5 bases, the J end lost 8 bases, and 15 bases lay between the germline ends. In DNA, the CDR3 is TGTGCCAGCAGTCGTCACCGGGACGCCGAAAAACTGTTTTTT. Residues: CASSRHRDAEKLFF.

The V and J genes are TRBV19 and TRBJ2-7, with D perhaps TRBD2 (6 bases). Trimming cost V 6 bases and J 6 bases, with 18 bases left between them. The CDR3 loop spans 14 amino acids. Germline lookup yields CDR1 LNHDA and CDR2 SQIVND (reference sequence). The CDR3 protein is CASSPDSRGGEQYF. The DNA of the CDR3 is TGTGCCAGTAGCCCGGACTCTCGGGGAGGCGAGCAGTACTTC.

Here the CDR3 reads CASSLARERGYTF. The CDR3 coding sequence is TGTGCCAGCAGCTTGGCCAGGGAGCGCGGCTACACCTTC. This rearrangement joins TRBV5-5 to TRBJ1-2, with a possible D match to TRBD1 (5 bases). Deletions cut 0 bases from V and 8 bases from J, with 11 bases between. CDR1 and CDR2 (germline): SGHKS, YYEKEE (reference sequence). The CDR3 runs 13 residues.

The V gene is TRBV7-9, the J gene TRBJ2-2; TRBD1 is a possible D gene (6 bases). CDR1 is SEHNR and CDR2 is FQNEAQ in the germline V gene (reference sequence). V lost 7 bases and J lost 7, with 25 bases in between. The CDR3 runs 17 residues. This CDR3 is CASIVRPTAGAVGELFF. CDR3 coding DNA: TGTGCCAGCATCGTTCGCCCCACTGCAGGGGCGGTCGGGGAGCTGTTTTTT.

CDR3 DNA: TGTGCCAGCAGTTTTGGCTACGAGCAGTACTTC. It yields the protein CASSFGYEQYF. The gene calls are TRBV12-3 or TRBV12-4 and TRBJ2-7, with D uncertain. The CDR3 has 11 amino acids. Deletions cut 3 bases from V and 3 bases from J, with 3 bases between.

This chain joins TRBV27 and TRBJ1-6; no reliable D call. Germline V gene data show CDR1 as MNHEY and CDR2 as SMNVEV (reference sequence). The CDR3 consists of 15 residues. Trimming shortened V by 6 bases and J by 3 bases, and 12 bases separated the two germline ends. The CDR3 coding sequence is TGTGCCAGCAGATCAACTCGGCACTATAATTCACCCCTCCACTTT. Translation gives CASRSTRHYNSPLHF.

The chain carries TRBV6-1 and TRBJ2-7; D not resolved. Trimming took off 8 bases at V and 4 bases at J, with 9 bases between the two ends. In germline, CDR1 is MNHNS, CDR2 SASEGT. This CDR3 comprises 11 residues. The CDR3 sequence: CASDSGYEQYV. CDR3 DNA: TGTGCCAGCGATTCCGGTTACGAGCAGTACGTC.

This clone was seen more than once but under ten times. The V gene is TRBV10-3, the J gene TRBJ1-6; a weak D match, TRBD1 (5 bases). Germline-derived CDR1 and CDR2 are ENHRY and SYGVKD. The CDR3 length is 19 residues. V was clipped by 0 bases and J by 0 bases, with 15 bases between them. The DNA for the CDR3 is TGTGCCATCAGTGAGTCCTTACGGGGGGGGAGCTCCTATAATTCACCCCTCCACTTT. Amino acid sequence: CAISESLRGGSSYNSPLHF.

The genes are TRBV19 and TRBJ1-4; D remains unclear. The V gene's germline CDR1 is LNHDA and CDR2 SQIVND (reference sequence). This CDR3 has 14 residues. V lost 4 bases to trimming and J lost 5 bases, with 11 bases between them. The CDR3 loop is CASSTQASNEKLFF. The CDR3 DNA reads TGTGCCAGTAGTACACAAGCCTCCAATGAAAAACTGTTTTTT.

The gene calls are TRBV11-2 and TRBJ2-7, with TRBD1 identical over 7 bases. The length of the CDR3 is 17 residues. V gave up 1 base and J gave up 0 bases; unmatched junction bases: 9. Germline-derived CDR1 and CDR2 are SGHAT and FQNNGV. This CDR3 is CASSLVLVTGFSYEQYF. CDR3 bases: TGTGCCAGCAGCTTAGTATTAGTGACAGGGTTCTCCTACGAGCAGTACTTC.